This T cell receptor beta chain came from a study of blood T cells in healthy people across ages. Drawn from each donor were around 10 milliliters of peripheral blood. In each sample, at least 6 million PBMCs were isolated. Per individual sample, total RNA of at least 5 micrograms was extracted. The CDR3 loop spans 17 amino acids. The V gene's germline CDR1 is SGHAT and CDR2 FQNNGV. With 1 base clipped from V and 9 bases from J, the junction kept 12 bases outside the gene matches. The authors ran a second PCR of about 7 to 12 cycles using a sample-barcoded 5' primer and a J-beta primer mix. Every cDNA molecule bore a tag from a template-switch adaptor containing 12 random nucleotides. TCRdb analysed the 5' RACE reads with MiXCR anew, one entry per CDR3 protein. This sample carries about 1.4 million distinct CDR3 sequences, approximately 63% of them seen once, and the ten largest clones take approximately 7%.

This chain joins TRBV11-2 and TRBJ1-6; 7 bases line up with TRBD1. Sequencing was carried out using blood. The receptor's source is a young man in good health. CDR3 coding DNA: TGTGCCAGCAGCTTAGGGCCAACCGGGACAGTCATTTCACCCCTCCACTTT. This gives the protein CASSLGPTGTVISPLHF. Full variable domain (rest looked up from reference TRBV11-2 and TRBJ1-6): EAGVAQSPRYKIIEKRQSVAFWCNPISGHATLYWYQQILGQGPKLLIQFQNNGVVDDSQLPKDRFSAERLKGVDSTLKIQPAKLEDSAVYLCASSLGPTGTVISPLHFGNGTRLTVT.